Listed here are 14 T cell receptor beta chains from one sample, sequenced in a study of blood T cell repertoires in COVID-19. Libraries were prepared by immunoSEQ multiplex PCR; TCRdb keeps only in-frame clonotypes and omits some of them. The sample has 85,000 to 100,000 clones, 80% seen once; the top ten hold approximately 9%. Source material: peripheral blood. These receptors came from a man aged 45-65 years who had recovered from COVID-19.

The genes are TRBV5-1 and TRBJ2-2; the D is unclear. Trimming took 0 bases from V and 4 from J, leaving 13 bases between them. Germline-derived CDR1 and CDR2 are SGHRS and YFSETQ. The CDR3 has 16 amino acids. The chain's CDR3 is CASSLGAFKSTGELFF. CDR3 coding DNA: TGCGCCAGCAGCTTGGGGGCGTTTAAGTCCACCGGGGAGCTGTTTTTT.

This chain connects TRBV28 to TRBJ2-5, with 8 bases matching TRBD1. Losses at the gene ends were 6 bases for V and 4 bases for J; bases not matched to a gene: 10. The germline gives CDR1 MDHEN, CDR2 SYDVKM. The CDR3 is 15 residues long. CDR3: CASSRGQMSGETQYF. The CDR3 coding sequence is TGTGCCAGCAGCAGGGGGCAGATGAGTGGAGAGACCCAGTACTTC.

This clone was seen only a few times. The CDR3 is CASSLTTGAGNTIYF. The CDR3 nucleotides read TGTGCCAGCAGCCTCACGACAGGGGCCGGAAACACCATATATTTT. The V call is TRBV14, the J call TRBJ1-3; 8 bases are a match to TRBD1. This CDR3 is built from 15 residues. Trimming removed 4 bases from V and 4 bases from J; junction bases left unmatched: 6. Looked up from germline, CDR1 is SGHDN and CDR2 is FVKESK.

The V gene is TRBV30, the J gene TRBJ1-5; no clear D. This CDR3 spans 13 amino acids. CDR1 GTSNPN and CDR2 SVGIG come from the germline V gene (reference sequence). Deletions cut 2 bases from V and 3 bases from J, with 8 bases between. The CDR3 DNA is TGTGCCTGGAGTATCCAGTTCAATCAGCCCCAGCATTTT. It yields the protein CAWSIQFNQPQHF. Together with reference TRBV30 and TRBJ1-5, the CDR3 gives the full variable domain: SQTIHQWPATLVQPVGSPLSLECTVEGTSNPNLYWYRQAAGRGLQLLFYSVGIGQISSEVPQNLSASRPQDRQFILSSKKLLLSDSGFYLCAWSIQFNQPQHFGDGTRLSIL.

The gene calls are TRBV5-4 and TRBJ2-2; 7 nucleotides match TRBD1. CDR1 is SGHNT, CDR2 YYREEE, per germline (reference sequence). This CDR3 contains 16 residues. The V and J ends lost 2 bases and 0 bases, in that order; junction bases with no gene match: 4. CDR3 sequence reads: CASSLLTGTNTGELFF. DNA of the CDR3: TGTGCCAGCAGCTTATTGACAGGGACGAACACCGGGGAGCTGTTTTTT. The whole variable domain, remainder taken from reference TRBV5-4 and TRBJ2-2, is ETGVTQSPTHLIKTRGQQVTLRCSSQSGHNTVSWYQQALGQGPQFIFQYYREEENGRGNFPPRFSGLQFPNYSSELNVNALELDDSALYLCASSLLTGTNTGELFFGEGSRLTVL.

This clone was detected once. This chain joins TRBV2 and TRBJ2-5; TRBD1 matches at 8 bases. Germline CDR1 is SNHLY and CDR2 is FYNNEI. The CDR3 is 15 residues long. The junction had 5 bases not matched to a gene; V was cut back by 4 bases and J by 1 base. The CDR3 sequence is CASSGGTGGQETQYF. The CDR3 region has the DNA TGTGCCAGCAGTGGGGGGACAGGAGGCCAAGAGACCCAGTACTTC.

This chain joins TRBV6-1 and TRBJ1-2; D is unresolved. The V end lost 2 bases, the J end lost 7 bases, and 14 bases lay between the germline ends. The CDR3 covers 14 residues. CDR1 is MNHNS, CDR2 SASEGT, per germline. CDR3 sequence reads: CASSEWELLTGYTF. As DNA, the CDR3 is TGTGCCAGCAGTGAATGGGAGCTGTTAACTGGCTACACCTTC.

This clone was observed a single time. V is TRBV10-2 and J is TRBJ2-7, with TRBD1 identical over 12 bases. The length of the CDR3 is 15 residues. The V and J ends lost 3 bases and 5 bases, in that order; junction bases with no gene match: 5. Germline CDR1 WSHSY, CDR2 SAAADI. The CDR3 bases are TGCGCCAGCAGTGATCCCGGGACAGGGGGCGACGAGCAGTACTTC. Residues: CASSDPGTGGDEQYF.

V usage is TRBV6-6 and J usage is TRBJ1-3, with a weak D call TRBD1 (6 bases). This CDR3 is built from 15 residues. In germline, CDR1 is MNHNY, CDR2 SVGAGI (reference sequence). The V gene lost 6 bases and the J gene lost 4 bases, with 16 bases spanning the gap. The DNA of the CDR3 is TGTGCCAGCAGCCCTTCAGGGGTAGAGGGAAACACCATATATTTT. Its protein is CASSPSGVEGNTIYF.

The chain has TRBV19 and TRBJ1-6; 11 bases match TRBD1. The V gene end was trimmed by 7 bases and the J gene end by 4 bases; junction bases not matched to a gene: 3. Germline V gives CDR1 LNHDA, CDR2 SQIVND (reference sequence). This CDR3 spans 15 amino acids. Here the CDR3 reads CASTGQGDYNSPLHF. The CDR3 DNA follows: TGTGCCAGTACGGGACAGGGGGATTATAATTCACCCCTCCACTTT.

The chain uses TRBV7-2 and TRBJ2-3, with 7 bases that match TRBD1. Germline V gene lookup returns CDR1 SGHTA and CDR2 FQGNSA. The CDR3 is 14 amino acids. The J segment lost 5 bases and the V segment lost 6 bases, leaving 8 bases of the junction unmatched. The CDR3 here is CASRPQAGGDTQYF. CDR3 in DNA: TGTGCCAGCAGGCCCCAAGCAGGGGGAGATACGCAGTATTTT.

The chain joins TRBV2 to TRBJ2-3; 9 bases match TRBD1. Germline loops: CDR1 SNHLY, CDR2 FYNNEI. This CDR3 contains 13 residues. V gave up 9 bases and J gave up 8 bases; unmatched junction bases: 9. The CDR3 region has the DNA TGTGCCAGTGGGGGGACAGGGCGGAGTACGCAGTATTTT. Protein product: CASGGTGRSTQYF.

This clone was seen only once. V is TRBV6-5 and J is TRBJ1-2, with 10 bases aligning to TRBD1. With 7 bases clipped from V and 6 bases from J, the junction kept 11 bases outside the gene matches. The germline V gene encodes CDR1 MNHEY and CDR2 SVGAGI. This CDR3 contains 15 residues. The CDR3 DNA reads as TGTGCCAGCACGCTCAGGGACAGGGGAAGGGATGGCTACACCTTC. Translating it yields CASTLRDRGRDGYTF.

The chain couples TRBV19 to TRBJ2-3; no firm D call. Germline V gene lookup returns CDR1 LNHDA and CDR2 SQIVND (reference sequence). The CDR3 has 14 residues. Trimming stripped 1 base from V and 3 bases from J, with 8 bases between. The chain's CDR3 is CASSIGDTTDTQYF. The CDR3 DNA reads as TGTGCCAGTAGTATAGGTGACACAACAGATACGCAGTATTTT.